This TCR beta chain was sequenced in a study of cytomegalovirus exposure and HLA in healthy donors listed by TCRdb under 2017. Study-level background: An earlier analysis of approximately 640 of the donors reported approximately 270 Gb of sequence data and 120 million or so unique TCR beta sequences from approximately 180 million T cells. In an earlier analysis of 500 to 650 of the donors, high-throughput TCR beta sequencing was used to judge whether each TCR beta V gene segment behaved as functional or pseudogenic. Rather than using new phenotypic data, the later analysis identified candidate immune exposures from TCR beta sequences and from how often those sequences occurred across donors. Roughly 300 gigabases of sequencing data and approximately 84 million unique TCR sequences were included in an early release covering about 600 HLA-typed donors. The number of typed donors differed by locus: about 629-640 for A, B, C, DRB1 and DQB1; 522 for DQA1; about 600 for DPA1; and roughly 490 for DPB1. To predict cytomegalovirus infection status, the study brought together high-throughput TCR immunosequencing, statistical association of individual TCRs with disease status, and machine learning. The aim of the study was to test whether cataloging public T cell receptors could identify signatures of past pathogen exposure. Because of strong linkage in the cohort, a few DR-DQ haplotypes were treated as single units for association and clustering. Among the roughly 390 genotyped donors, roughly 80% belonged to the genetic ancestry cluster associated with self-reported Caucasian donors. All discovery cohort repertoires had been generated on a single sequencing platform. In a later genetic analysis, genome-wide SNP genotypes for about 55% of the 666 donors were used, and that subset was treated as a discovery cohort. The study used immunosequencing to profile the T cell repertoires of approximately 650 subjects and linked those repertoires to cytomegalovirus serostatus. A separate validation cohort of some 130 different subjects was used in addition to the roughly 620-subject first cohort. Alongside the repertoire data, information on donor age, sex, ethnicity and CMV serostatus was compiled. Across approximately 400 genotyped donors of the cohort, an average of about 200,000 unique TCR beta nucleotide sequences per donor were sequenced, and 15% to 20% of those sequences were non-productive. HLA typing included class I and class II loci at four-digit resolution. A later analysis re-analyzed previously published TCR beta repertoires from hundreds of donors and added high-resolution HLA genotyping to study TCR occurrence patterns.

The method behind the library was the immunoSEQ multiplex PCR assay. For the multiplex PCR, a mixture combining 60 forward primers for TCR Vbeta segments and 13 reverse primers for TCR Jbeta segments was used. The CDR3 region of rearranged TCR beta genes was amplified from genomic DNA with a multiplex PCR assay. The Illumina HiSeq System was used to sequence the amplified TCR beta libraries as 87-base-pair reads. The original pipeline was this. Across the 670 or so repertoires, a later analysis counted 60 million to 90 million unique TCR beta chains, 8.5 million to 12 million of which were shared by at least two donors. Raw reads were error-corrected and collapsed into unique sequences by a nearest-neighbor algorithm in which closely related sequences were merged to remove PCR and sequencing errors. Alignment of CDR3 sequences to IMGT reference sequences was used to assign V, D and J gene segments. For a sequence to be retained, at least a six-nucleotide match to both a V gene segment and a J gene segment was required. Rearrangements were called productive when the CDR3 lacked stop codons and stayed in frame with V and J; all others were non-productive. CDR3 was defined by IMGT convention, running from the second conserved V-encoded cysteine to the conserved J-encoded phenylalanine. Sequences without an unambiguous match to a single V gene segment were excluded from the earlier analysis of over 500 of the donors. An earlier analysis of under 750 of the donors called V segments functional above 56.7% productive rearrangements and segregating when the between-donor standard deviation exceeded 5%. A statistical classification framework was developed to diagnose cytomegalovirus status using the catalog of TCR beta chain sequences. A later analysis assigned V and J genes by comparing TCR nucleotide sequences with IMGT/GENE-DB human TR gene sequences. In a later analysis, CDR3 sequences and most-parsimonious VDJ recombination scenarios were assigned using the TCRdist pipeline. In a later analysis, every TCR beta chain was defined by the combination of its CDR3 amino acid sequence and its V-gene family, and reads without a unique V-gene family were dropped. In a later analysis, nearly 600 highly shared, low-generation-probability nucleotide sequences were removed to address suspected cross-contamination and a sequencing artifact. A later analysis calculated a clonal expansion index for each public chain from normalized within-repertoire ranks of inferred template counts. A later analysis computed generation probabilities with a VDJ recombination model fitted to out-of-frame rearrangements, and checked the results against IGoR. In a later analysis, TCR-TCR, TCR-HLA and TCR-CMV co-occurrence was scored with hypergeometric tests, and a repertoire-size bias correction was applied to TCR pairs. A later analysis estimated false discovery rates by permuting HLA or CMV assignments 20 times. In a later analysis, co-occurring TCRs were grouped using DBSCAN, and TCRdist sequence similarity was added for clustering within HLA-allele-positive subsets. Co-occurrence clustering excluded repertoires with fewer than 30,000 or more than 120,000 public chains, plus five with anomalous nucleotide sharing. This immuneACCESS table, as held by TCRdb, lists in-frame sequences with V and J called but not all clones. Of the missing ones, under half trace to an unresolved V gene in checked studies; the others have no known cause. That table furnishes V, J and clone size, whereas the DNA furnished D and trimming. This sample is represented by roughly 100,000 clones; almost 70% of them were singletons. The ten biggest clones cover about 3.5% of the sample.

Points the paper makes about the study in general: In a later genetic analysis, a missense DCLRE1C variant was associated with V-gene and J-gene trimming of TCR beta chains, and the association was replicated in an independent cohort. A later genetic analysis reported fewer N-insertions in productive TCRs among donors in an Asian-associated ancestry cluster than the roughly 690-donor mean. Because HLA typing was missing for some donors at each locus, association tests included only the typed subset. Some IMGT-functional V segments, including TRBV6-2 and TRBV6-3, could not be told apart with the 87-base-pair reads, so those segments were excluded. A further reported finding was that TCR beta sequences accurately predicted the HLA-A and HLA-B alleles for most subjects in the first cohort. A later analysis found that HLA-associated TCR beta chains were more clonally expanded and had lower generation probabilities than equally common non-associated chains. A cluster of highly shared sequence variants was judged likely to be a technical artifact of the sequencing pipeline. Specific HLA alleles were associated with 15,000 to 20,000 TCR beta sequences at a false discovery rate of 0.05 in a later analysis. The earlier analysis of about 600 of the donors excluded approximately 17 rarely observed V segments, including chromosome 9 orphons, because counts were too low. A few of the identified cytomegalovirus-associated TCR beta chains were confirmed in vitro to be specific for cytomegalovirus antigens. According to a later analysis, parvovirus B19, influenza, CMV and Epstein-Barr virus appeared linked to several top co-occurrence clusters. Correlated functional status among segregating V segments might reflect linkage disequilibrium, but an unknown experimental factor could not be ruled out. The presence/absence analyses assumed that sequencing depth was roughly uniform across donors, and that assumption may not be true. Strong co-occurrence of HLA alleles, especially DR and DQ, made assigning TCR associations to individual alleles difficult. According to a later analysis, most CMV-associated TCR beta chains appeared to be HLA-restricted, and the HLA associations seemed to be driven largely by CMV exposure. In an earlier analysis of fewer than 750 of the donors, most TCR beta V segments were observed in productive rearrangements about 87% or about 30% of the time, broadly matching IMGT annotations. The study gave a list of about 160 TCR beta chains associated with cytomegalovirus. It was suggested by the authors that the approach could potentially be generalized to other disease states and immunological phenotypes. Only TCR beta chains were sequenced in this cohort, and the absence of alpha or paired-chain data limited detectable features. The only immune exposure information available for the cohort was CMV serostatus. Most TCR sequences were seen in very few donors, while some public TCRs were found in many individuals. In both the original and validation cohorts, the classifier was reported to diagnose cytomegalovirus status with high specificity and sensitivity. In a later analysis, TCR association rates were found to vary across HLA loci, with the most associated TCRs seen for DRB1 alleles and the fewest for HLA-C alleles.

The cohort was made up of approximately 670 healthy bone marrow donors. At the time of sampling, every cohort member was nominally healthy, though immune exposures that went unrecorded were likely present. The donor tested CMV seronegative and was one of the 352 seronegative cohort members. A peripheral blood sample was collected from each donor, and TCR beta sequencing was performed on peripheral blood mononuclear cells. Genomic DNA was extracted from the blood cell samples with the Qiagen DNeasy Blood Extraction Kit. CDR1 is given as SGHVS and CDR2 as FQNEAQ, both from the germline V gene. V sheds 5 bases and J sheds 0 bases, leaving 10 bases between their ends. The CDR3 numbers 14 residues from cysteine through phenylalanine. Only the CDR3 DNA is retained, 42 bases long and in frame from the first base. Regarding this clone: There is no known antigen for this receptor. No base quality information exists; no much larger clone differs at one position.

The material sequenced was PBMCs. The chain links TRBV7-8 with TRBJ1-2, with an unclear D gene assignment. The TCR sequence derives from a man aged 25 to 45 in good health and CMV-seronegative. The CDR3 reads CASSPGSANYGYTF. The nucleotide sequence reads as follows: TGTGCCAGCAGCCCCGGGAGCGCTAACTATGGCTACACCTTC.